Described below is a single T cell receptor beta chain sequence and its context. Its antigen is currently not known. No per-base quality is available; no much larger clone lies one base away. The CDR3 numbers 14 residues from cysteine through phenylalanine. The CDR3 DNA has 42 bases and is translated from base 1. V drops 3 bases and J drops 4 bases, leaving 10 bases in between. Ophthalmopathy patients had moderately to severely active disease, with a Clinical Activity Score of 3 or more, a NOSPECS grade of 4 or more, and a disease duration of less than 3 months. Exclusion was applied to patients with uncontrolled infections, other autoimmune diseases, pregnancy or lactation. Diagnoses were established on the basis of clinical symptoms, serum thyroxine and TRAb, thyroid ultrasound, and orbital computed tomography. PBMCs were isolated from 10 ml of fresh peripheral blood by Ficoll-Paque density gradient centrifugation. Trizol reagent was used to extract total RNA, and RNA quality was then checked on an Agilent 2100 Bioanalyzer.

The source of the sample is a study of T cells in Graves' hyperthyroidism and ophthalmopathy (dated by TCRdb to between 2019 and 2020). In the study overall: Peripheral blood was sampled at the time of initial diagnosis, prior to any treatment. To identify TCR V-J signatures that set the groups apart, the researchers used a discovery cohort of roughly 100 patients, made up of 40 to 45 with Graves' ophthalmopathy and some 58 with stable Graves' hyperthyroidism. Whether ophthalmopathy could be predicted prospectively was tested in an independent validation cohort made up of some 20 hyperthyroidism patients plus 17 patients who later progressed to ophthalmopathy. For training and testing, the 95 to 100 patients in the discovery cohort were randomly divided in a 7:3 ratio. In addition, the study compared T-cell repertoires in thyroid tissue and in blood from five or six Graves' hyperthyroidism patients. Following sampling, methimazole starting at 30 mg daily was given to hyperthyroidism patients, and high-dose intravenous methylprednisolone was given to ophthalmopathy patients. The paper describes TCR Vbeta CDR3 sequencing of more than 120 peripheral blood samples, made up of roughly 45 ophthalmopathy patients, more than 70 hyperthyroidism patients and roughly 17 progressor patients.

Amplification of TCR beta CDR3 regions was carried out from RNA transcripts. The first round of RT-PCR for the TCR CDR3 was performed with the HTBI primer set and the Qiagen OneStep RT-PCR kit. Libraries were constructed in a second round of multiplex PCR, after which size selection and purification were carried out. Paired-end sequencing of the libraries was performed with 100 bp reads on an Illumina HiSeq2000. As for how the authors treated the data: Raw data were processed with SOAPnuke, discarding reads with adapters, uncalled bases, mean Phred below 15, or no exact constant-primer or identifier match. High-quality paired reads were merged with COPE v1.2.5, and unique nucleotide sequences were defined as clonotypes. Clonotypes were aligned to IMGT TRBV, TRBD and TRBJ reference segments using MiTCR v1.1. Only V-J combinations with frequency above 0.0001, covering about 99% of repertoires, were analysed. A TCS score was defined as the ratio between F50 (clonal expansion) and ExV (chaos), using BLOSUM62-based TCRdist between CDR3 peptides within each V-J. Welch's t-statistics and random forest reduced just over 500 V-J features to fewer than 15, which were used in a naive Bayes classifier (R e1071). TCRdb ran its own pipeline on the public reads, namely fastp trimming at Q25 and MiXCR clone calling, and kept in-frame beta chains. Every entry covers one CDR3 protein and lists the most common genes and DNA from its rows. TCRdb, rather than the study authors, made the V and J calls. This sample comprises almost 250,000 distinct CDR3 sequences, roughly a quarter of them detected only once. 30% to 40% of the sample rests with the top ten.

What the research found in general, with its limitations: Sample size was not statistically predetermined, and investigators were not blinded to group allocation. Blood samples also contained most of the expanded thyroid clonotypes (frequency above 0.001), which suggests that blood repertoires may reflect thyroid immune responses. During validation, the model predicted progression to ophthalmopathy a median of about 6.5 months ahead of onset, with roughly 65% sensitivity and less than 85% specificity. A model built on a 13 V-J signature distinguished ophthalmopathy from stable hyperthyroidism, reaching 85% to 90% sensitivity and about 81% specificity in cross-validation and 80%/75% in testing.

The V and J genes are TRBV12-3 or TRBV12-4 and TRBJ1-5; the D segment could be TRBD1, given 6 matching bases. The sample consisted of blood. This clonotype was obtained from a woman aged 40 to 55 with Graves' ophthalmopathy. The CDR3 amino acid sequence is: CASSFARGNQPQHF. In nucleotide form, the sequence is TGTGCCAGCAGTTTTGCGAGGGGGAATCAGCCCCAGCATTTT.